The rows below give T cell receptor beta chains drawn from one sample of a study of blood T cell repertoires in COVID-19. Repertoires were generated with immunoSEQ multiplex PCR, while TCRdb's copy carries only in-frame clones and drops some. The sample has some 57,000 clones, about 85% seen once. Input material: peripheral blood. The receptors here all came from a human donor in a cohort sampled during active COVID-19. CDR3s include the opening cysteine and the closing phenylalanine or tryptophan. The order of the fields is clone size, D gene, J gene, V gene, CDR3 DNA, CDR3 protein. D genes are given only for firm matches. Size tells how often a clone was seen (once, few, many) or the class of an expanded clone, and some rows leave it out.

- | - | TRBJ2-7 | TRBV19 | TGTGCCAGTAGTATCGGGGACTCAGTTTACGAGCAGTACTTC | CASSIGDSVYEQYF
- | - | TRBJ2-1 | TRBV14 | TGTGCCAGCAGCCAACGACGGGAATGGAGCAATGAGCAGTTCTTC | CASSQRREWSNEQFF
- | TRBD1 | TRBJ1-2 | TRBV5-1 | TGCGCCAGCAGCCTGGGGACAGGGGGCTCGCCCCGTGGCTACACCTTC | CASSLGTGGSPRGYTF
- | TRBD1 | TRBJ2-5 | TRBV27 | TGTGCCAGCAGTTTATTCGGGGACAGGGGTTGGGAGACCCAGTACTTC | CASSLFGDRGWETQYF
- | - | TRBJ2-1 | TRBV5-1 | TGCGCCAGCAGCTTGACCAGGTCCCCCTACAATGAGCAGTTCTTC | CASSLTRSPYNEQFF
- | - | TRBJ1-5 | TRBV6-4 | TGTGCCAGCAAGCCCTGGGCCGGAGGGCAGCCCCAGCATTTT | CASKPWAGGQPQHF
- | - | TRBJ1-1 | TRBV6-5 | TGTGCCAGCACCCTAGCCGGGCCCATGGCTTCTGAAGCTTTCTTT | CASTLAGPMASEAFF
- | - | TRBJ1-2 | TRBV11-2 | TGTGCCAGCAGCTTAGCAGCTGGAGGGGGCTACACCTTC | CASSLAAGGGYTF
- | TRBD1 | TRBJ1-1 | TRBV3-1/TRBV3-2 | TGTGCCAGCAGTCTACAACAGGGGGCGTGGGCTTTCTTT | CASSLQQGAWAFF
once | - | TRBJ1-4 | TRBV2 | TGTGCCAGCAGGGGGGGACTGAATGAAAAACTGTTTTTT | CASRGGLNEKLFF
- | - | TRBJ1-2 | TRBV5-4 | TGTGCCAGCAGCTGGAGGGTAGGGGAGCGGTCGTATGGCTACACCTTC | CASSWRVGERSYGYTF
- | TRBD1 | TRBJ1-2 | TRBV7-2 | TGTGCCAGCAGCTCAACAACAGGGGGCTATGGCTACACCTTC | CASSSTTGGYGYTF
once | - | TRBJ1-2 | TRBV21-1 | TGTGCCAGCAGCGCAAGGAAGGGAGATGGCTACACCTTC | CASSARKGDGYTF
- | - | TRBJ1-2 | TRBV6-6 | TGTGCCAGCAGCCCCTATTCGGGGTTAGAGGGCTATGGCTACACCTTC | CASSPYSGLEGYGYTF
- | - | TRBJ2-5 | TRBV2 | TGTGCCAGCAGCGGGGTCGAGACCCAGTACTTC | CASSGVETQYF
- | TRBD1 | TRBJ2-3 | TRBV4-1 | TGCGCCAGCAGCCAAGATCGAGGGCAGGGGGTAACAGATACGCAGTATTTT | CASSQDRGQGVTDTQYF
few | TRBD1 | TRBJ1-2 | TRBV5-1 | TGCGCCAGCAGCCCACAGGGGGAGAGGGGCTACACCTTC | CASSPQGERGYTF
- | TRBD1 | TRBJ1-2 | TRBV19 | TGTGCCAGCCAGGGACAGGGGATAGGCTACACCTTC | CASQGQGIGYTF
few | - | TRBJ1-1 | TRBV6-1 | TGTGCCAGCAGCAGACAGTCTAGTGGGGGGGGAGCTTTCTTT | CASSRQSSGGGAFF
- | TRBD1 | TRBJ1-2 | TRBV5-4 | TGTGCCAGCAGCTTGAATACAGGGGCGGGGGGGGGCTATGGCTACACCTTC | CASSLNTGAGGGYGYTF
- | TRBD1 | TRBJ2-2 | TRBV5-1 | TGCGCCAGCAGCTTCACAGGGGATTATACCGGGGAGCTGTTTTTT | CASSFTGDYTGELFF
- | - | TRBJ2-1 | TRBV7-9 | TGTGCCAGCAGCTTTCAGGGGAATGAGCAGTTCTTC | CASSFQGNEQFF
- | TRBD2 | TRBJ2-1 | TRBV5-5 | TGTGCCAGCAGCTTGGGACTAGCGGTCTCCTACAATGAGCAGTTCTTC | CASSLGLAVSYNEQFF
- | TRBD1 | TRBJ2-7 | TRBV6-5 | TGTGCCAGCAGTACCCCACAGGGGACGTACTTC | CASSTPQGTYF
- | - | TRBJ1-5 | TRBV10-3 | TGTGCCATCAGTGAAAGGAGGGGCGGTCAGCCCCAGCATTTT | CAISERRGGQPQHF
- | TRBD2 | TRBJ2-2 | TRBV5-4 | TGTGCCAGCAGCCTGGGACTAGCGGGAGACGGGGAGCTGTTTTTT | CASSLGLAGDGELFF
- | TRBD2 | TRBJ2-5 | TRBV29-1 | TGCAGCGTTGAAAACGGGGGGATGGAGACCCAGTACTTC | CSVENGGMETQYF
- | TRBD1 | TRBJ1-3 | TRBV19 | TGTGCCGCCTCGACAGGGGGTGCCTCTTCTGGAAACACCATATATTTT | CAASTGGASSGNTIYF
- | - | TRBJ2-1 | TRBV4-3 | TGCGCCAGCAGCCAAGACCCGACAGCTAGACTTTTCTTC | CASSQDPTARLFF
few | - | TRBJ2-7 | TRBV4-1 | TGCGCCAGCAGGGTTACAGGGTTCTCTAACGAGCAGTACTTC | CASRVTGFSNEQYF
- | TRBD1 | TRBJ1-2 | TRBV9 | TGTGCCAGCAGCGTAGGCACAGGGGGGATTATAAGCTACACCTTC | CASSVGTGGIISYTF
- | - | TRBJ1-5 | TRBV7-9 | TGTGCCAGCAGCTTAGATGGACAGAGAAGTCAGCCCCAGCATTTT | CASSLDGQRSQPQHF
- | TRBD1 | TRBJ1-5 | TRBV5-8 | TGTGCCAGCAGCTTGTATGGACAGGGTAATCAGCCCCAGCATTTT | CASSLYGQGNQPQHF
once | TRBD1 | TRBJ2-1 | TRBV6-6 | TGTGCCAGCAGTCCTGGGACAGGGACCTTCCTTTCCTACAATGAGCAGTTCTTC | CASSPGTGTFLSYNEQFF
- | TRBD2 | TRBJ2-7 | TRBV18 | TGTGCCAGCTCACCAGGACTAGCGGGAGCGCGAGAGCAGTACTTC | CASSPGLAGAREQYF
- | TRBD2 | TRBJ2-7 | TRBV19 | TGTGCCAGTAGTAGGGGACTAGCGTCTACCTACGAGCAGTACTTC | CASSRGLASTYEQYF
once | - | TRBJ1-2 | TRBV30 | TGTGCCTGGGGGCCCCGGGGATTGAGCTACACCTTC | CAWGPRGLSYTF
- | - | TRBJ2-2 | TRBV21-1 | TGTGCCAGCAACCTCGGGAGGGATATAGACACCGGGGAGCTGTTTTTT | CASNLGRDIDTGELFF
- | TRBD2 | TRBJ2-7 | TRBV27 | TGTGCCAGCAGCCTACTGGGGGGAACTAGCGGACCCTACGAGCAGTACTTC | CASSLLGGTSGPYEQYF
- | - | TRBJ2-3 | TRBV2 | TGTGCCAGCACGCTAGAAGGCACAGATACGCAGTATTTT | CASTLEGTDTQYF
- | - | TRBJ1-6 | TRBV4-2 | TGTGCCAGCAGCCAAGATATCCAGGTGAGGGAGTGGTCACCCCTCCACTTT | CASSQDIQVREWSPLHF
- | - | TRBJ1-1 | TRBV9 | TGTGCCAGCAGCGTAGTTGGAGGGAACACTGAAGCTTTCTTT | CASSVVGGNTEAFF
once | - | TRBJ2-1 | TRBV5-8 | TGTGCCAGCAGTCTTACCCTCCCTGGAGGGGGGGAGACCTACAATGAGCAGTTCTTC | CASSLTLPGGGETYNEQFF
- | TRBD2 | TRBJ2-7 | TRBV5-1 | TGCGCCAGCAGCGCCCGAGGGACTAGCGGGAAATACGAGCAGTACTTC | CASSARGTSGKYEQYF
- | TRBD1 | TRBJ1-2 | TRBV9 | TGTGCCAGCAGCCCCCGGACAGGGGCGCTTGGCTACACCTTC | CASSPRTGALGYTF
- | TRBD1 | TRBJ2-2 | TRBV9 | TGTGCCAGCAGCACACCCAGGGACAGGATAAACACCGGGGAGCTGTTTTTT | CASSTPRDRINTGELFF
- | TRBD2 | TRBJ2-1 | TRBV7-6 | TGTGCCAGCAGCGCGCCTAGCGGGAGTAGCTACAATGAGCAGTTCTTC | CASSAPSGSSYNEQFF
- | TRBD2 | TRBJ2-1 | TRBV5-1 | TGCGCCAGCAGCAGACGGACTAGCGGGAGCCACAATGAGCAGTTCTTC | CASSRRTSGSHNEQFF
- | TRBD2 | TRBJ2-1 | TRBV10-1 | TGCGCCAGCAGTGATCAGGCCCGACTAGCAGTGGACAATGAGCAGTTCTTC | CASSDQARLAVDNEQFF
few | TRBD1 | TRBJ2-3 | TRBV27 | TGTGCCAGCAGCGACAGGGGAGGAACAGATACGCAGTATTTT | CASSDRGGTDTQYF
once | - | TRBJ1-1 | TRBV6-6 | TGTGCCTCAGGCGCGGGCACTGAAGCTTTCTTT | CASGAGTEAFF
- | - | TRBJ1-5 | TRBV19 | TGTGCCAGTAGTATCGTCTCCTCCCGGGGGGTTCAGCCCCAGCATTTT | CASSIVSSRGVQPQHF
- | - | TRBJ1-3 | TRBV28 | TGTGCCAGCAGTTTTCCGGGGAGAGGAAACACCATATATTTT | CASSFPGRGNTIYF
- | - | TRBJ1-3 | TRBV27 | TGTGCCAGCAGTACGTACGACGCGGCTGGAAACACCATATATTTT | CASSTYDAAGNTIYF
- | TRBD2 | TRBJ2-4 | TRBV24-1 | TGTGCCACCAGTGAGGGGACTAGCTCAAGTGTGGGCAAAAACATTCAGTACTTC | CATSEGTSSSVGKNIQYF
many | - | TRBJ1-1 | TRBV5-1 | TGCGCCAGCAGCGAACAGGGTAGTGGCACTGAAGCTTTCTTT | CASSEQGSGTEAFF
- | TRBD1 | TRBJ2-1 | TRBV10-3 | TGTGCCATCAGCGACCGGGACAGGGGATACAATGAGCAGTTCTTC | CAISDRDRGYNEQFF